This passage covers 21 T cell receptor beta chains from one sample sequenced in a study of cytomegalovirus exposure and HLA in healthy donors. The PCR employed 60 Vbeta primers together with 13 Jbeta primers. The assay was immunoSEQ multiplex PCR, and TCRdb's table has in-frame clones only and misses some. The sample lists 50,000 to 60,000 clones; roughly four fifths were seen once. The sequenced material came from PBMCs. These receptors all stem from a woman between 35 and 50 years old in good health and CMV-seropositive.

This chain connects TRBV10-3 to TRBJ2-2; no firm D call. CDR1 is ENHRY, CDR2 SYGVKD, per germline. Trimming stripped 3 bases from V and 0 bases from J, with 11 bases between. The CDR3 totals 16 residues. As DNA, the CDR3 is TGTGCCATCAGTGATTCACAAACTACGAACACCGGGGAGCTGTTTTTT. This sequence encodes CAISDSQTTNTGELFF.

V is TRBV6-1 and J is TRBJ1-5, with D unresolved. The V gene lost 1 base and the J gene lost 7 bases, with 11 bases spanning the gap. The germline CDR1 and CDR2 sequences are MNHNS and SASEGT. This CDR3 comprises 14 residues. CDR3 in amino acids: CASSEGGPAQPQHF. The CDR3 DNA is TGTGCCAGCAGTGAAGGTGGGCCAGCCCAGCCCCAGCATTTT.

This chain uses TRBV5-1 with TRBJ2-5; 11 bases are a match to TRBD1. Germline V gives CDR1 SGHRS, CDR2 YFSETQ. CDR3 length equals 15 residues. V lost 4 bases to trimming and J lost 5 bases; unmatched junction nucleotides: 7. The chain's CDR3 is CASSPGQGVTETQYF. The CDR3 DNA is TGCGCCAGCAGCCCGGGACAGGGGGTGACGGAGACCCAGTACTTC.

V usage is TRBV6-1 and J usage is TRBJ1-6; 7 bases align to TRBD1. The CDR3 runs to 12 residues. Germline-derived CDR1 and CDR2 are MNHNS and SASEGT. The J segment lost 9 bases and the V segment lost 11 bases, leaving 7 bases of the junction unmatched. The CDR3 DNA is TGTGCCGGCCGACAGGGAGGTTCACCCCTCCACTTT. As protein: CAGRQGGSPLHF.

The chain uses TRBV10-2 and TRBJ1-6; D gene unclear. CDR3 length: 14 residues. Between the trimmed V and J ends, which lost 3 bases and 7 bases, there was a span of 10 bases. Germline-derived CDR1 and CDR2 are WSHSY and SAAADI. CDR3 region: CASSEAGGNSPLHF. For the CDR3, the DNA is TGCGCCAGCAGTGAAGCGGGAGGCAATTCACCCCTCCACTTT.

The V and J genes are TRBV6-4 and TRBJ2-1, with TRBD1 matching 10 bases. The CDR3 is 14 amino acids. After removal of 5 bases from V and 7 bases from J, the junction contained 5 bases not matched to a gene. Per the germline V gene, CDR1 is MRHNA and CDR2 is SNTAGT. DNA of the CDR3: TGTGCCAGCAGTCGGGACAGGGGAGGTAATGAGCAGTTCTTC. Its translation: CASSRDRGGNEQFF.

DNA of the CDR3: TGTGCCAGCAGCCAAGATGGCGCCAGCGGCCCCATTGGCTACACCTTC. Protein product: CASSQDGASGPIGYTF. The genes are TRBV4-2 and TRBJ1-2; no reliable D call. CDR1 and CDR2 (germline): LGHNA, YNFKEQ. Trimming stripped 0 bases from V and 7 bases from J, with 18 bases between. The CDR3 runs 16 residues.

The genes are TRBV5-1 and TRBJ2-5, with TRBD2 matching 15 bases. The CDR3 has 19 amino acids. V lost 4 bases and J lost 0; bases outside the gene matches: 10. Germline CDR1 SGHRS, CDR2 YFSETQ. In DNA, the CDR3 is TGCGCCAGCAGCGGGGGACTAGCGGGGGGCCGGGTCTACCAAGAGACCCAGTACTTC. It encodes CASSGGLAGGRVYQETQYF.

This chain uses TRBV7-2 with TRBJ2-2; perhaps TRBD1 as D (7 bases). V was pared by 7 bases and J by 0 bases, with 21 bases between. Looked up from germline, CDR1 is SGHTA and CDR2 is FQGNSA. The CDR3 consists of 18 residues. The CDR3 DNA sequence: TGTGCCAGCATCGCCGAACCCCAGGGGGAGGCGAACACCGGGGAGCTGTTTTTT. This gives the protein CASIAEPQGEANTGELFF.

For the CDR3, the DNA is TGTGCCAGCAGCTTATGGGGGGGGTACAATGAGCAGTTCTTC. It specifies CASSLWGGYNEQFF. The chain recombines TRBV7-8 with TRBJ2-1, with 7 bases identical to TRBD2. The CDR3 has 14 amino acids. Germline values: CDR1 SGHVS, CDR2 FQNEAQ. J gave up 4 bases and V 2 bases, and 2 bases lay outside the gene matches.

This CDR3 reads CASSPPLGRTEAFF. The CDR3 DNA sequence: TGTGCCAGCAGTCCCCCCCTGGGGCGCACTGAAGCTTTCTTT. V usage is TRBV6-5 and J usage is TRBJ1-1, with D possibly TRBD1 on 5 matching bases. The ends were cut back, 5 bases at V and 4 bases at J, with 14 bases in the middle. The CDR3 is 14 amino acids. CDR1 and CDR2 (germline): MNHEY, SVGAGI.

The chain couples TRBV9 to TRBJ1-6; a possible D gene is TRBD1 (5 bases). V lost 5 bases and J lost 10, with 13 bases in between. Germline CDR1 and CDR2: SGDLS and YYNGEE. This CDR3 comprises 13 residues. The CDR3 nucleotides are TGTGCCAGCAGTGGGGGGGTTCAGTCACCCCTCCACTTT. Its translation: CASSGGVQSPLHF.

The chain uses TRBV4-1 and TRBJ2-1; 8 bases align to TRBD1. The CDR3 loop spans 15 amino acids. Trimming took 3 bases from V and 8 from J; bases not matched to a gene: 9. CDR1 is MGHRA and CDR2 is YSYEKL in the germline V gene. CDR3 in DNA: TGCGCCAGCAGCCAGCAGACAGGGGCCGGCGATGAGCAGTTCTTC. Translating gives CASSQQTGAGDEQFF.

CDR3 nucleotide sequence: TGCAGCGTGGGGGGCGGGGGGTTCACAGATACGCAGTATTTT. Encoded protein: CSVGGGGFTDTQYF. V is TRBV29-1 and J is TRBJ2-3; 8 positions match TRBD2. V lost 6 bases and J lost 2; bases outside the gene matches: 7. The CDR3 is 14 amino acids. CDR1 and CDR2 from the germline V gene are SQVTM and ANQGSEA.

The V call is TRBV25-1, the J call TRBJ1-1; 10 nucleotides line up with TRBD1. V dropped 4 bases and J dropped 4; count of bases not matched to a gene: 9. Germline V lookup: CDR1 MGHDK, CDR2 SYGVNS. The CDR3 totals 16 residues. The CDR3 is CASSAPSTGGTTEAFF. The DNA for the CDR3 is TGTGCCAGCAGTGCTCCCTCGACAGGGGGCACCACTGAAGCTTTCTTT.

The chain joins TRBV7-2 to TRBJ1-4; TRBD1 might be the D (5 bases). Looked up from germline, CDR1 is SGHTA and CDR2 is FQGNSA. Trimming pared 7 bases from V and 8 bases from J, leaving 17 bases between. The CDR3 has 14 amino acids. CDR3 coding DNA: TGTGCCAGCACCTCCGGGGGGTTGAAGGAAAAACTGTTTTTT. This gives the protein CASTSGGLKEKLFF.

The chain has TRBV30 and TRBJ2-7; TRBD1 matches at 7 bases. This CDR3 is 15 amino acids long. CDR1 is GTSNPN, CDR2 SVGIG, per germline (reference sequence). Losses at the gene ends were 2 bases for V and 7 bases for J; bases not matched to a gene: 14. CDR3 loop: CAWSTPRTGSREQYF. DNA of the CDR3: TGTGCCTGGAGTACCCCGAGGACAGGCAGTAGGGAGCAGTACTTC.

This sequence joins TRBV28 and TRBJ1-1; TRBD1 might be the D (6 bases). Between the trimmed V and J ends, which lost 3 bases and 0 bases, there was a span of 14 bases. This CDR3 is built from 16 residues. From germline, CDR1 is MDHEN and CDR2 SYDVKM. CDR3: CASSFSGTSLNTEAFF. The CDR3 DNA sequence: TGTGCCAGCAGTTTTTCCGGGACAAGCTTGAACACTGAAGCTTTCTTT.

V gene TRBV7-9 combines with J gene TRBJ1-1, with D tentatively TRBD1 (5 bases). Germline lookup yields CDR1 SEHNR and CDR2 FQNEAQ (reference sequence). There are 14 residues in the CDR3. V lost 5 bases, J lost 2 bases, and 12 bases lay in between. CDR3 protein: CASSLGTFNTEAFF. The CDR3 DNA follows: TGTGCCAGCAGCCTTGGGACTTTTAACACTGAAGCTTTCTTT.

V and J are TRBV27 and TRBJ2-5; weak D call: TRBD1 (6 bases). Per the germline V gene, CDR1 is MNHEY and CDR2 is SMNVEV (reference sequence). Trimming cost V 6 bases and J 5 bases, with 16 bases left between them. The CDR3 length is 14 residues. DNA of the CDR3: TGTGCCAGCAGGGCCGGGACAAAATTGGAGACCCAGTACTTC. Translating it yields CASRAGTKLETQYF.

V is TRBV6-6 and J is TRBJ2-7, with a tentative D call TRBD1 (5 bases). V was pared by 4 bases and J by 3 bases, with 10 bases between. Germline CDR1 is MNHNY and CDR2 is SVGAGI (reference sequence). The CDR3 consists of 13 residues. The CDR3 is CASSSGPNYEQYF. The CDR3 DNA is TGTGCCAGCAGTTCAGGGCCGAACTACGAGCAGTACTTC.